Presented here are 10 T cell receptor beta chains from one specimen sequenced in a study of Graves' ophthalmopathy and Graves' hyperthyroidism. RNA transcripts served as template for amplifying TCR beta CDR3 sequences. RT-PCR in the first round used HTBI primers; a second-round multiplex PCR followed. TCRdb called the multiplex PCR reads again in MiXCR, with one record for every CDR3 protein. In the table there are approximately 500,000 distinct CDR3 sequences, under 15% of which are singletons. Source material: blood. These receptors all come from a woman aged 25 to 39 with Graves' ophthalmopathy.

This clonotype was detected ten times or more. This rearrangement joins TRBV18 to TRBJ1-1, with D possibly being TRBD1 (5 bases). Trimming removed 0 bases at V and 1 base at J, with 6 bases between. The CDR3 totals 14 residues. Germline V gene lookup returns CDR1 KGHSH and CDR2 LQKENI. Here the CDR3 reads CASSPPGPNTEAFF. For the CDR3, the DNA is TGTGCCAGCTCACCACCGGGGCCGAACACTGAAGCTTTCTTT.

CDR3 sequence: CASSPTGPSLSDQHF. CDR3 bases: TGTGCCAGCAGCCCGACAGGGCCTTCGTTGAGCGACCAGCATTTT. The rearrangement uses TRBV12-3 or TRBV12-4 and TRBJ1-5; TRBD1 agrees at 7 bases. The CDR3 is made up of 15 amino acids. V was pared by 6 bases and J by 12 bases, with 17 bases of the junction left unmatched.

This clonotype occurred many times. CDR3 nucleotides: TGCGCCAGCAGCTGGGGATCTGCCGACGAGCAGTACTTC. The encoded protein is CASSWGSADEQYF. The V and J genes are TRBV5-1 and TRBJ2-7; D gene uncertain. Germline loops: CDR1 SGHRS, CDR2 YFSETQ. V lost 3 bases to trimming and J lost 5 bases, with 12 bases between them. The CDR3 length is 13 residues.

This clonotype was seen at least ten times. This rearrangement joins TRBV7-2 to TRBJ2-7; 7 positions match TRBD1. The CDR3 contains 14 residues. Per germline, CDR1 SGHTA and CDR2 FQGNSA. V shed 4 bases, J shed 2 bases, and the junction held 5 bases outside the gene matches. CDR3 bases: TGTGCCAGCAGCTATTGGGACAGCGCCTACGAGCAGTACTTC. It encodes CASSYWDSAYEQYF. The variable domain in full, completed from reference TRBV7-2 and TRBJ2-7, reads GAGVSQSPSNKVTEKGKDVELRCDPISGHTALYWYRQSLGQGLEFLIYFQGNSAPDKSGLPSDRFSAERTGGSVSTLTIQRTQQEDSAVYLCASSYWDSAYEQYFGPGTRLTVT.

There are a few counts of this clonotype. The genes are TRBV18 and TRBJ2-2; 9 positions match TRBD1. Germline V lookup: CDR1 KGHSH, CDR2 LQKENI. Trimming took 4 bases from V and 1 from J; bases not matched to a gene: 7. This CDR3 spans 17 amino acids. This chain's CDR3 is CASSRRPGQGNTGELFF. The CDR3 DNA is TGTGCCAGCTCACGCCGACCGGGACAGGGGAACACCGGGGAGCTGTTTTTT.

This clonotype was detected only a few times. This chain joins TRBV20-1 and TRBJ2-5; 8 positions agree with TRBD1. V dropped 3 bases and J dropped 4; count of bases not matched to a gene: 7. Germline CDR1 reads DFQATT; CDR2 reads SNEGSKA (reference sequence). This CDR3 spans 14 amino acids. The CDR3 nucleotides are TGCAGTGCTAGTTCGCGACAGGGGATAGAGACCCAGTACTTC. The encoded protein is CSASSRQGIETQYF.

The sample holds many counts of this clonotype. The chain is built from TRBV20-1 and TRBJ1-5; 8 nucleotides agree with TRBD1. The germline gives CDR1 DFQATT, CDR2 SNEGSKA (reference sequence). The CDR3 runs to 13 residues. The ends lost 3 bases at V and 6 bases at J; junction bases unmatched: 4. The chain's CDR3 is CSASRGLVQPQHF. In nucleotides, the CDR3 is TGCAGTGCTAGCAGGGGGCTAGTTCAGCCCCAGCATTTT.

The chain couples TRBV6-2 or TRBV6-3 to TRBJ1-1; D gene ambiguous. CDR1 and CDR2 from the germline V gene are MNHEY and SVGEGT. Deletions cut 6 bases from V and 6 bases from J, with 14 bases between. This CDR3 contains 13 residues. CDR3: CASREFVNAEAFF. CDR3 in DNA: TGTGCCAGCAGGGAGTTCGTTAACGCTGAAGCTTTCTTT.

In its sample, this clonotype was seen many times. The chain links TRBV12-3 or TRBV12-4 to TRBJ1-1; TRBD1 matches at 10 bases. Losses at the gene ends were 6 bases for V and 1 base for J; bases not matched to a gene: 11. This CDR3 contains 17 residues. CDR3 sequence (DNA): TGTGCCAGCAGCCCCCGGGACAGGGGTTCGAGGAACACTGAAGCTTTCTTT. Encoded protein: CASSPRDRGSRNTEAFF.

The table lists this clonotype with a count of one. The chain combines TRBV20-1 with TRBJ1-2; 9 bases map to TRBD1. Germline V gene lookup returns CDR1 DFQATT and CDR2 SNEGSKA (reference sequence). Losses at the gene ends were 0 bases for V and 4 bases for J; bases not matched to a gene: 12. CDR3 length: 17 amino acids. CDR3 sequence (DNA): TGCAGTGCTAGAGATCTGCTTCGGGACAGGGTTCGCTATGGCTACACCTTC. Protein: CSARDLLRDRVRYGYTF.